What follows are 9 T cell receptor beta chains derived from one specimen sequenced in a study of T cell clonality in common variable immunodeficiency (dated by TCRdb to between 2015 and 2017). The library relied on the immunoSEQ multiplex PCR assay. TCRdb limited this immuneACCESS table to in-frame rearrangements with V and J called. A share of clones is missing; checked studies link under half to unresolved V genes, and the rest is unexplained. The sample counts roughly 50,000 clones, each observed more than once. The ten biggest clones cover 3% to 3.5% of the sample. The sequenced sample consisted of peripheral blood mononuclear cells. Every receptor here comes from a person aged 18 to 75 in good health.

Many counts were recorded for this clone. The read comes to an end 3 residues before the CDR3 does, leaving the germline J gene to fill in the end. The chain combines TRBV19 with TRBJ1-5; 12 bases agree with TRBD1. The J segment lost 7 bases and the V segment lost 3 bases, leaving 7 bases of the junction unmatched. This CDR3 comprises 16 residues. Germline V gene sequence: CDR1 LNHDA, CDR2 SQIVND (reference sequence). CDR3 residues: CASSMTGQGAGQPQHF. The sequenced CDR3 bases are TGTGCCAGTAGTATGACGGGACAGGGGGCTGGACAGCCC.

In this sample, this clone turned up many times. The read terminates 3 residues before the CDR3 end, so the remaining end is supplied by the germline J gene. The rearrangement uses TRBV13 and TRBJ2-3; a weak D match, TRBD1 (7 bases). CDR3 size: 15 residues. The V gene's germline CDR1 is PRHDT and CDR2 FYEKMQ (reference sequence). The CDR3 bases that were read are TGTGCCAGCAGTCGCGGGACAGCGTACCAAGAGACG. Translated: CASSRGTAYQET. The CDR3 in its entirety is CASSRGTAYQETQYF.

This clone has ten or more counts. The CDR3 end lies 3 residues beyond the end of the read and is filled in from the germline J gene. The chain employs TRBV4-1 and TRBJ2-7; 10 positions match TRBD2. The CDR3 length is 15 residues. Trimming removed 3 bases from V and 3 bases from J; junction bases left unmatched: 5. Germline assignment: CDR1 MGHRA and CDR2 YSYEKL. CDR3: CASSQALAGGYEQYF. CDR3 bases read: TGCGCCAGCAGCCAGGCCTTAGCGGGAGGCTACGAG.

The sample holds many counts of this clone. Sequencing ends 3 residues short of the CDR3 end; the germline J gene provides the rest. The chain has TRBV5-6 and TRBJ1-4, with D maybe TRBD1 (5 bases). V was pared by 0 bases and J by 4 bases, with 10 bases between. This CDR3 has 15 residues. Germline V lookup: CDR1 SGHDT, CDR2 YYEEEE. The CDR3 here is CASSLATGGNEKLFF. Partial CDR3 DNA: TGTGCCAGCAGCTTGGCCACAGGAGGTAATGAAAAA.

This clone was counted many times. Read coverage stops 3 residues before the CDR3 terminus; the germline J gene supplies the remainder. The chain employs TRBV5-1 and TRBJ2-7, with 9 bases lining up with TRBD2. CDR1 is SGHRS and CDR2 is YFSETQ in the germline V gene. V lost 4 bases, J lost 6 bases, and 11 bases stayed unmatched. The CDR3 is 15 amino acids. CDR3 sequence: CASSPPAGGSSEQYF. The CDR3 DNA, read in part, is TGCGCCAGCAGCCCCCCTGCGGGGGGGAGCAGCGAG.

Ten or more counts support this clone. The CDR3 end is not reached by the read, which stops 3 residues before it; the germline J gene fills it in. The chain links TRBV19 to TRBJ2-5, with 9 positions matching TRBD2. CDR3 length equals 15 residues. V shed 4 bases and J 4 bases; nucleotides not matched to a gene: 7. Germline-derived CDR1 and CDR2 are LNHDA and SQIVND (reference sequence). The CDR3 reads CASSSRLADGETQYF. The covered CDR3 bases are TGTGCCAGTAGTAGCCGACTAGCGGATGGAGAGACC.

This clone appeared many times. The read ends 3 residues early relative to the CDR3; the germline J gene fills the gap. This chain links TRBV20-1 with TRBJ1-4; a weak D match, TRBD1 (6 bases). Trimming took off 2 bases at V and 6 bases at J, with 13 bases between the two ends. In germline, CDR1 is DFQATT, CDR2 SNEGSKA (reference sequence). The CDR3 has 14 amino acids. The DNA read from the CDR3 is TGCAGTGCTAGATTGGGGGGGCGGGATGAAAAA. Protein product: CSARLGGRDEK. The CDR3 as a whole reads CSARLGGRDEKLFF.

This clone was observed many times. The read comes to an end 3 residues before the CDR3 does, leaving the germline J gene to fill in the end. This chain joins TRBV6-2 or TRBV6-3 and TRBJ2-5, with D tentatively TRBD2 (6 bases). The CDR3 covers 14 residues. Germline V gene lookup returns CDR1 MNHEY and CDR2 SVGEGT. V lost 3 bases to trimming and J lost 5 bases, with 13 bases between them. The covered CDR3 bases are TGTGCCAGCAGTTATCAGCGGGTGCGGGAGACC. This gives the protein CASSYQRVRET. The complete CDR3 sequence is CASSYQRVRETQYF.

This clone was observed many times. The CDR3 end lies 3 residues beyond the end of the read and is filled in from the germline J gene. The V and J genes are TRBV5-6 and TRBJ1-5; TRBD1 agrees at 9 bases. Looked up from germline, CDR1 is SGHDT and CDR2 is YYEEEE. Unmatched junction bases numbered 3, after V lost 2 bases and J lost 3 bases. This CDR3 has 15 residues. CDR3 DNA (partial): TGTGCCAGCAGCTTTCGGACAGGGGTCAATCAGCCC. Translation gives CASSFRTGVNQP. From start to end, the CDR3 is CASSFRTGVNQPQHF.